The rows below give T cell receptor beta chains drawn from one sample of a study of T cell responses to AZD1222 COVID-19 vaccine. Produced via immunoSEQ multiplex PCR; TCRdb's table is partial and in-frame only. The table records roughly 130,000 clones, roughly 92% of them present only once. Sample: peripheral blood, taken on day 0 of AZD1222 vaccination. These TCRs come from an adult in good health. Each CDR3 is given with its conserved first and last residue. The order of the fields is J gene, D gene, V gene, CDR3 protein, CDR3 DNA. D genes are given only for firm matches.

J: TRBJ2-3; D: NA; V: TRBV27; CDR3: CASSLGLSSVTDTQYF; DNA: TGTGCCAGCAGTTTGGGGTTATCTAGCGTAACAGATACGCAGTATTTT
J: TRBJ1-5; D: NA; V: TRBV11-2; CDR3: CASSGEGEWQPQHF; DNA: TGTGCCAGCAGCGGTGAGGGGGAGTGGCAGCCCCAGCATTTT
J: TRBJ1-5; D: NA; V: TRBV5-6; CDR3: CASSLWASSNQPQHF; DNA: TGTGCCAGCAGCCTGTGGGCATCTAGCAATCAGCCCCAGCATTTT
J: TRBJ1-1; D: NA; V: TRBV5-1; CDR3: CASTRDAAQMEAFF; DNA: TGCGCCAGCACCCGGGACGCCGCACAGATGGAAGCTTTCTTT
J: TRBJ1-2; D: NA; V: TRBV10-3; CDR3: CAISDTASRASGYTF; DNA: TGTGCCATCAGTGATACGGCAAGCAGGGCTTCTGGCTACACCTTC
J: TRBJ1-2; D: NA; V: TRBV19; CDR3: CATLTVPYGYTF; DNA: TGTGCCACCCTAACGGTGCCCTATGGCTACACCTTC
J: TRBJ1-3; D: TRBD1; V: TRBV4-2; CDR3: CASSQDTVWGQGDSGNTIYF; DNA: TGTGCCAGCAGCCAAGATACTGTATGGGGACAGGGGGACTCTGGAAACACCATATATTTT
J: TRBJ2-1; D: NA; V: TRBV9; CDR3: CASGRGVYNEQFF; DNA: TGTGCCAGCGGGAGAGGGGTCTACAATGAGCAGTTCTTC
J: TRBJ1-2; D: NA; V: TRBV18; CDR3: CASSPPNSGGAYYGYTF; DNA: TGTGCCAGCTCACCACCAAATTCCGGGGGCGCGTACTATGGCTACACCTTC
J: TRBJ2-3; D: TRBD2; V: TRBV9; CDR3: CASRGARGGGTDTQYF; DNA: TGTGCCAGCAGAGGGGCTCGCGGGGGGGGCACAGATACGCAGTATTTT
J: TRBJ1-2; D: TRBD1; V: TRBV5-5; CDR3: CASSFSGTGGNYGYTF; DNA: TGTGCCAGCAGCTTCTCCGGGACAGGGGGAAACTATGGCTACACCTTC